Sequencing of this T cell receptor (beta chain) was carried out in a study of graft-versus-host responses after intestinal transplantation. Turning to the study itself: Anti-thymocyte globulin induction, then tacrolimus and steroids for 3 to 4 years, went to all recipients. Overall study findings and caveats: Early post-transplant declines in HvG were associated with peak levels of circulating GvH clones. Recipient-marrow GvH clones were detected, some having first appeared in ileum or blood. Graft-donor T cell macrochimerism in patients accompanied high graft-versus-host to host-versus-graft clonal ratios in allografts.

The CDR3 runs to 16 residues. Trimming left V 3 bases short and J 4 bases short, with 22 bases between. Per the germline V gene, CDR1 is GTSNPN and CDR2 is SVGIG (reference sequence). Concerning this clone: Its cognate antigen is unknown.

Data came from immunoSEQ multiplex PCR; TCRdb stores just in-frame clones and leaves some out. The sample lists 84,000 or so clones; about nine tenths were seen once. This chain joins TRBV30 and TRBJ2-7; D might be TRBD1 (6 bases). The sequence derives from a human donor who was the organ donor for an intestinal transplant. Sequenced here: unstimulated CD8+ T cells sorted from spleen or lymph node cells, sampled before transplant. CDR3 protein: CAWRPTGQSISYEQYF. CDR3 in DNA: TGTGCCTGGAGGCCAACGGGACAATCGATTTCATACGAGCAGTACTTC.